The rows below give T cell receptor beta chains drawn from one sample of a study of monozygotic twins with inflammatory bowel disease. TCRdb reanalyzed the 5' RACE reads and collapses them to one entry per CDR3 protein, without DNA. Found here are 400,000 to 500,000 distinct CDR3 sequences; the top ten clones hold less than 2.5%. The sample taken for sequencing was blood. The source is a human donor with ulcerative colitis or Crohn's disease, or a healthy co-twin of an affected twin (not recorded which). The CDR3 runs from the conserved cysteine through the conserved F or W.

J	length	V	CDR3
TRBJ1-1	11	TRBV29-1	CSAERGTEAFF
TRBJ2-3	15	TRBV6-2/TRBV6-3	CASSYGASETDTQYF
TRBJ2-5	14	TRBV20-1	CSAPNAGAGETQYF
TRBJ1-5	16	TRBV1	CTTLTHRVMPNQPQHF
TRBJ2-2	17	TRBV7-3	CASSLTGGPGGAGELFF
TRBJ2-1	16	TRBV19	CASSIGGRLTYNEQFF
TRBJ2-1	15	TRBV5-1	CASSLQGSAYNEQFF
TRBJ2-3	14	TRBV24-1	CATQGQRVTDTQYF
TRBJ1-1	13	TRBV20-1	CSATPFMNTEAFF
TRBJ2-7	14	TRBV5-1	CASSLEEGPYEQYF
TRBJ2-1	17	TRBV4-3	CASSQEGTRLAGGEQFF
TRBJ2-5	17	TRBV5-6	CASSLRLAGVGAGAQYF
TRBJ2-2	12	TRBV20-1	CSARTNRGELFF
TRBJ1-5	16	TRBV20-1	CSARDRPGLLNQPQHF
TRBJ1-2	14	TRBV29-1	CSVEDNGPLPSYTF
TRBJ2-5	15	TRBV7-9	CASSLLRNRRETQYF
TRBJ1-5	18	TRBV5-6	CASSLAFGGGRLNQPQHF
TRBJ1-5	14	TRBV7-9	CASSLMLVGQPQHF
TRBJ2-1	14	TRBV20-1	CSAPAGGNIDEQFF
TRBJ1-2	13	TRBV6-6	CASCPSGNYGYTF
TRBJ2-5	15	TRBV5-1	CASSLGPSGQETQYF
TRBJ2-1	14	TRBV20-1	CSARQPGLAGEQFF
TRBJ1-2	13	TRBV5-1	CASSDQGADGYTF
TRBJ2-3	15	TRBV12-3/TRBV12-4	CASSKSSGRPGTQYF
TRBJ2-2	12	TRBV2	CASRGSPGELFF
TRBJ2-2	15	TRBV18	CASSPGQPNTGELFF
TRBJ2-1	18	TRBV5-1	CASTPLAGGLSSYNEQFF
TRBJ2-1	16	TRBV19	CASSPSSGLPYNEQFF
TRBJ2-5	12	TRBV29-1	CSVVAGGLTQYF
TRBJ2-7	16	TRBV20-1	CSARAASGRVPYEQYF
TRBJ2-7	17	TRBV7-2	CASSLGRPGQVSYEQYF
TRBJ2-6	17	TRBV6-5	CASSYTGSLSGANVLTF
TRBJ2-7	11	TRBV29-1	CSVEERDEQYF
TRBJ1-5	12	TRBV20-1	CSASRGNQPQHF
TRBJ1-4	15	TRBV4-1	CASSQVGGGGEKLFF
TRBJ2-7	11	TRBV5-6	CASSLIDEQYF
TRBJ1-2	14	TRBV6-5	CASSSGSLGFGYTF
TRBJ2-1	17	TRBV3-1	CASSQEVAEPSDNEQFF
TRBJ2-5	17	TRBV3-1	CASSRRGGLAGTETQYF
TRBJ2-5	18	TRBV11-2	CASSLDSRLAGEIETQYF
TRBJ1-5	15	TRBV6-1	CASSGTDSRNQPQHF
TRBJ1-5	16	TRBV7-2	CASSQGQGGGNQPQHF
TRBJ2-1	16	TRBV6-2/TRBV6-3	CASSPRGVGIYNEQFF
TRBJ1-1	13	TRBV18	CASSPQGYTEAFF
TRBJ1-6	13	TRBV11-2	CASHPGVNSPLHF
TRBJ2-3	17	TRBV19	CASSRRTGGIGTDTQYF
TRBJ2-7	14	TRBV27	CASSLSQGGFEQYF
TRBJ1-5	13	TRBV6-5	CASSRDLNQPQHF
TRBJ2-7	17	TRBV6-5	CASSYRLERGLTYEQYF
TRBJ2-7	19	TRBV7-2	CASSLAGLAGAPSTGEQYF
TRBJ2-5	14	TRBV15	CATSRDRFQETQYF
TRBJ2-7	15	TRBV10-3	CAISDPGPNPYEQYF